The entry that follows covers one TCR beta chain sequence. TCRdb reprocessed the 5' RACE reads with MiXCR, giving one entry per CDR3 protein. The sample yields 250,000 to 350,000 distinct CDR3 sequences, around 21% seen once. The data were obtained in a study of CD8 T cells in ankylosing spondylitis. The CDR3 runs 15 residues. Trimming took 6 bases from V and 4 from J, leaving 17 bases between them. CDR1 and CDR2 from the germline V gene are SGDLS and YYNGEE. The receptor's source is a female donor with ankylosing spondylitis or in good health (not recorded which). The sample taken for sequencing was blood, either unsorted or a sorted T cell fraction (not recorded which). The rearrangement joins TRBV9 to TRBJ2-1; TRBD1 or TRBD2 may be the D gene (6 bases each). The CDR3 nucleotides are TGTGCCAGCACCCTAGAGGGGGACTTTTACAATGAGCAGTTCTTC. It yields the protein CASTLEGDFYNEQFF.